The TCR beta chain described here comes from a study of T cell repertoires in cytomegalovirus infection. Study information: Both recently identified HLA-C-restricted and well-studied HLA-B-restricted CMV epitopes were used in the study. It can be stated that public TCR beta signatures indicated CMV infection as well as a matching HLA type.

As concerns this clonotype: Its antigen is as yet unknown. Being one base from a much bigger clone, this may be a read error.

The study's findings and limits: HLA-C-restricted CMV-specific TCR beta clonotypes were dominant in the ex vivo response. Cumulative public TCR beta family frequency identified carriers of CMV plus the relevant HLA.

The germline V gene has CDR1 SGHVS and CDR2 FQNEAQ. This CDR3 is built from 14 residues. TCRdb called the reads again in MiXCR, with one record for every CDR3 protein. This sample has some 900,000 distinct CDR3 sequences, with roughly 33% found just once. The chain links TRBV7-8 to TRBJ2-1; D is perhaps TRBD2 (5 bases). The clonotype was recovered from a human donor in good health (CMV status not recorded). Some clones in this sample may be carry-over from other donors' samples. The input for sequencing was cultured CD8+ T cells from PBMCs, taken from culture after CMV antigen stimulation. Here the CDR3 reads CVSSFRGGGNEQFF. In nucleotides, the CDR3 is TGTGTCAGCAGCTTCCGAGGTGGCGGGAATGAGCAGTTCTTC.